This passage covers 27 T cell receptor beta chains from one sample sequenced in a study of cytomegalovirus exposure and HLA in healthy donors. 60 Vbeta and 13 Jbeta primers were used in PCR. Using immunoSEQ multiplex PCR, the repertoire was profiled, and TCRdb retains in-frame clones only, with some absent. The sample has roughly 120,000 clones; around three quarters are singletons. Sequenced input: PBMCs. The receptors come from a woman aged 40 to 49 in good health and CMV-seropositive.

This sequence joins TRBV2 and TRBJ1-6; 7 bases are shared with TRBD1. The CDR3 runs to 13 residues. The V gene's germline CDR1 is SNHLY and CDR2 FYNNEI. V gave up 6 bases and J gave up 7 bases; unmatched junction bases: 3. This chain's CDR3 is CASRTGVNSPLHF. DNA of the CDR3: TGTGCCAGCAGAACAGGGGTCAATTCACCCCTCCACTTT.

The CDR3 region has the DNA TGTGCCAGTGGGGGCACGAGCTCCTACGAGCAGTACTTC. Translated: CASGGTSSYEQYF. V is TRBV6-5 and J is TRBJ2-7; TRBD1 is a possible D gene (6 bases). V was cut by 9 bases and J by 0 bases, with 12 bases left in between. Germline CDR1 MNHEY, CDR2 SVGAGI. The CDR3 is 13 amino acids.

The chain has TRBV7-8 and TRBJ1-1; perhaps TRBD1 as D (5 bases). The CDR3 covers 14 residues. CDR1 is SGHVS, CDR2 FQNEAQ, per germline. V lost 2 bases to trimming and J lost 2 bases, with 9 bases between them. The CDR3 DNA is TGTGCCAGCAGCTTATCGGGGGGAAACACTGAAGCTTTCTTT. Translated: CASSLSGGNTEAFF.

The rearrangement links TRBV10-3 to TRBJ1-3; TRBD1 aligns across 7 bases. Unmatched junction bases numbered 4, after V lost 5 bases and J lost 9 bases. The CDR3 has 12 amino acids. Germline V lookup: CDR1 ENHRY, CDR2 SYGVKD. Written as DNA, the CDR3 is TGTGCCATCAGTTTACAGGGGACCACCATATATTTT. It specifies CAISLQGTTIYF.

V and J are TRBV9 and TRBJ1-5, with a possible D match to TRBD1 (6 bases). This CDR3 comprises 15 residues. V shed 3 bases and J shed 1 base, with 11 bases lying between them. From germline, CDR1 is SGDLS and CDR2 YYNGEE. In DNA form, the CDR3 reads TGTGCCAGCAGCGACCAGGGGAACAGCAATCAGCCCCAGCATTTT. Amino acids: CASSDQGNSNQPQHF.

V usage is TRBV19 and J usage is TRBJ2-7; 7 bases line up with TRBD1. The CDR3 runs 13 residues. Germline V gene lookup returns CDR1 LNHDA and CDR2 SQIVND (reference sequence). V gave up 5 bases and J gave up 2 bases; unmatched junction bases: 3. The CDR3 DNA reads TGTGCCAGTAGTCCGGGACAGACCTACGAGCAGTACTTC. Amino acids: CASSPGQTYEQYF.

The CDR3 DNA is TGTGCCAGCAGCTCCGCGGGAGCCTCCAATTCACCCCTCCACTTT. Translation: CASSSAGASNSPLHF. This sequence joins TRBV7-2 and TRBJ1-6; D gene uncertain. The V and J ends lost 4 bases and 7 bases respectively, with 14 bases between them. The CDR3 runs to 15 residues. Germline V gene lookup returns CDR1 SGHTA and CDR2 FQGNSA.

The V and J genes are TRBV7-2 and TRBJ2-7; 7 bases map to TRBD2. Germline V gene lookup returns CDR1 SGHTA and CDR2 FQGNSA. The CDR3 consists of 13 residues. V shed 5 bases and J 5 bases; nucleotides not matched to a gene: 6. CDR3 protein: CASSLPTSNEQYF. DNA for the CDR3: TGTGCCAGCAGCCTACCGACTAGCAACGAGCAGTACTTC.

The chain couples TRBV19 to TRBJ2-7; possibly TRBD2 for D (5 bases). The V and J ends lost 5 bases and 3 bases respectively, with 11 bases between them. The CDR3 runs 13 residues. The germline CDR1 and CDR2 sequences are LNHDA and SQIVND (reference sequence). The CDR3, as DNA: TGTGCCAGTAGTCGGGGTAGCAACTACGAGCAGTACTTC. It translates to CASSRGSNYEQYF.

A word on this clone: Other DNA sequences in the same sample also yield this CDR3. CDR3 bases: TGTGCCAGCTCACCGGACAGAATGAACACTGAAGCTTTCTTT. As protein: CASSPDRMNTEAFF. The V and J genes are TRBV18 and TRBJ1-1, with D tentatively TRBD1 (6 bases). Germline V CDR1 and CDR2: KGHSH, LQKENI. There are 14 residues in the CDR3. Trimming stripped 3 bases from V and 0 bases from J, with 8 bases between.

This clone came up a few times. The chain couples TRBV6-5 to TRBJ1-1; 8 bases are a match to TRBD1. Trimming at V came to 5 bases and at J to 11 bases, leaving 7 bases not matched to a gene. The CDR3 is 12 residues long. Germline CDR1 is MNHEY and CDR2 is SVGAGI. CDR3 sequence: CASSPRTGTAFF. The CDR3, as DNA: TGTGCCAGCAGTCCACGGACAGGGACGGCTTTCTTT.

The J gene is TRBJ1-2, the V gene TRBV5-1; 8 nucleotides line up with TRBD1. J was trimmed by 3 bases and V by 4 bases; bases with no gene match: 2. CDR3 length: 13 residues. Per the germline V gene, CDR1 is SGHRS and CDR2 is YFSETQ. CDR3 amino acids: CASSPDRDYGYTF. Written as DNA, the CDR3 is TGCGCCAGCAGCCCGGACAGGGACTATGGCTACACCTTC.

V gene TRBV5-6 combines with J gene TRBJ1-3; no firm D call. Germline V gene data show CDR1 as SGHDT and CDR2 as YYEEEE. The ends were cut back, 2 bases at V and 6 bases at J, with 15 bases in the middle. The CDR3 runs to 15 residues. The chain's CDR3 is CASSFGINPENTIYF. The CDR3 DNA reads TGTGCCAGCAGCTTTGGCATTAACCCAGAAAACACCATATATTTT.

The chain couples TRBV7-2 to TRBJ2-2; D remains unclear. The CDR3 extends over 13 amino acids. Per the germline V gene, CDR1 is SGHTA and CDR2 is FQGNSA. V gave up 4 bases and J gave up 5 bases, with 8 bases separating them. The CDR3 is CASSSPQTGELFF. In DNA form, the CDR3 reads TGTGCCAGCAGCTCCCCCCAGACCGGGGAGCTGTTTTTT. Full variable domain (outside the CDR3, taken from reference TRBV7-2 and TRBJ2-2): GAGVSQSPSNKVTEKGKDVELRCDPISGHTALYWYRQSLGQGLEFLIYFQGNSAPDKSGLPSDRFSAERTGGSVSTLTIQRTQQEDSAVYLCASSSPQTGELFFGEGSRLTVL.

This chain joins TRBV9 and TRBJ1-2; D may be TRBD1 (5 bases). CDR1 is SGDLS, CDR2 YYNGEE, per germline. CDR3 length equals 15 residues. V gave up 6 bases and J gave up 1 base, with 16 bases separating them. For the CDR3, the DNA is TGTGCCAGCACCCCAGGGAACGCACGTAACTATGGCTACACCTTC. It codes for CASTPGNARNYGYTF. Supplemented by reference TRBV9 and TRBJ1-2, the full variable domain reads DSGVTQTPKHLITATGQRVTLRCSPRSGDLSVYWYQQSLDQGLQFLIQYYNGEERAKGNILERFSAQQFPDLHSELNLSSLELGDSALYFCASTPGNARNYGYTFGSGTRLTVV.

J is TRBJ2-3 and V is TRBV27; TRBD1 is a possible D gene (5 bases). The germline V gene has CDR1 MNHEY and CDR2 SMNVEV (reference sequence). This CDR3 region has 14 residues. V was pared by 2 bases and J by 6 bases, with 12 bases between. This CDR3 reads CASSLESRQDTQYF. The CDR3 nucleotides are TGTGCCAGCAGTTTAGAGTCGCGACAGGATACGCAGTATTTT.

V gene TRBV29-1 combines with J gene TRBJ2-7; 13 bases map to TRBD2. The V gene's germline CDR1 is SQVTM and CDR2 ANQGSEA. V shed 7 bases and J 7 bases; nucleotides not matched to a gene: 4. This CDR3 is built from 12 residues. CDR3 nucleotide sequence: TGCAGCGGGGGACTAGCGGGAAAGGAGCAGTACTTC. Translation: CSGGLAGKEQYF.

V is TRBV15 and J is TRBJ2-6; a possible D gene is TRBD2 (5 bases). Germline-derived CDR1 and CDR2 are LNHNV and YYDKDF (reference sequence). The germline V and J ends were trimmed by 8 bases and 0 bases, with 17 bases remaining between them. The CDR3 is 17 amino acids. The CDR3: CATRLGGLISGANVLTF. DNA of the CDR3: TGTGCCACCCGCTTAGGAGGACTCATCTCTGGGGCCAACGTCCTGACTTTC.

The chain employs TRBV5-1 and TRBJ1-2; tentative D call: TRBD1 (5 bases). Trimming removed 3 bases from V and 3 bases from J, with 6 bases in between. Germline V gives CDR1 SGHRS, CDR2 YFSETQ. This CDR3 has 12 amino acids. The CDR3 DNA reads TGCGCCAGCAGCTCGGGGGACTATGGCTACACCTTC. Translation: CASSSGDYGYTF.

This rearrangement joins TRBV7-8 to TRBJ2-7, with 8 bases lining up with TRBD1. The CDR3 loop spans 14 amino acids. CDR1 is SGHVS, CDR2 FQNEAQ, per germline. With V trimmed by 5 bases and J by 6 bases, 9 bases remained unmatched. Written as DNA, the CDR3 is TGTGCCAGCAGCCAGGCGGGCAGGGGGCCCGAGCAGTACTTC. Encoded protein: CASSQAGRGPEQYF.

The chain employs TRBV11-2 and TRBJ1-4; 10 nucleotides line up with TRBD1. Germline-derived CDR1 and CDR2 are SGHAT and FQNNGV. The CDR3 covers 15 residues. V shed 2 bases and J 8 bases; nucleotides not matched to a gene: 5. This chain's CDR3 is CASSLPGQGNEKLFF. For the CDR3, the DNA is TGTGCCAGCAGCTTACCGGGACAGGGGAACGAAAAACTGTTTTTT.

V usage is TRBV27 and J usage is TRBJ2-1; D is perhaps TRBD2 (6 bases). Germline-derived CDR1 and CDR2 are MNHEY and SMNVEV (reference sequence). The CDR3 extends over 14 amino acids. Trimming removed 6 bases at V and 6 bases at J, with 15 bases between. The CDR3: CASSPWRGGNEQFF. The CDR3 coding sequence is TGTGCCAGCAGCCCTTGGAGGGGCGGCAATGAGCAGTTCTTC.

The genes are TRBV19 and TRBJ2-3, with D uncertain. Germline CDR1 and CDR2: LNHDA and SQIVND (reference sequence). The CDR3 is 15 residues long. Trimming cost V 6 bases and J 0 bases, with 13 bases left between them. CDR3 in amino acids: CASSGGHISTDTQYF. CDR3 DNA: TGTGCCAGTAGCGGCGGTCATATTAGCACAGATACGCAGTATTTT.

The rearrangement links TRBV4-3 to TRBJ1-2; 8 nucleotides match TRBD1. CDR3 size: 14 residues. J was trimmed by 10 bases and V by 0 bases; bases with no gene match: 7. Germline CDR1 reads LGHNA; CDR2 reads YSLEER. CDR3 sequence: CASSQEPGGSVYTF. As DNA, the CDR3 is TGCGCCAGCAGCCAAGAGCCAGGGGGCTCTGTCTACACCTTC.

The chain recombines TRBV7-9 with TRBJ1-2; 12 nucleotides agree with TRBD1. Looked up from germline, CDR1 is SEHNR and CDR2 is FQNEAQ (reference sequence). The CDR3 consists of 16 residues. The J segment lost 7 bases and the V segment lost 3 bases, leaving 9 bases of the junction unmatched. The CDR3 loop reads CASSFATGQGASGYTF. In DNA form, the CDR3 reads TGTGCCAGCAGCTTCGCTACGGGACAGGGGGCTTCTGGCTACACCTTC.

This clone has only a few counts. The genes are TRBV28 and TRBJ1-5; 10 nucleotides line up with TRBD1. The CDR3 is 18 amino acids. The V gene end was trimmed by 1 base and the J gene end by 0 bases; junction bases not matched to a gene: 6. Germline values: CDR1 MDHEN, CDR2 SYDVKM. The chain's CDR3 is CASSLSGQGSYSNQPQHF. The CDR3 DNA is TGTGCCAGCAGTTTATCGGGACAGGGGTCTTATAGCAATCAGCCCCAGCATTTT. Drawing the rest from reference TRBV28 and TRBJ1-5, the complete variable domain is DVKVTQSSRYLVKRTGEKVFLECVQDMDHENMFWYRQDPGLGLRLIYFSYDVKMKEKGDIPEGYSVSREKKERFSLILESASTNQTSMYLCASSLSGQGSYSNQPQHFGDGTRLSIL.

This clone was observed a few times. The V and J genes are TRBV27 and TRBJ2-7, with 10 nucleotides matching TRBD2. CDR1 MNHEY and CDR2 SMNVEV come from the germline V gene (reference sequence). The V segment lost 5 bases and the J segment 2 bases; nucleotides outside the gene matches: 6. The length of the CDR3 is 15 residues. In nucleotides, the CDR3 is TGTGCCAGCAGTCCTCGGACTAGCGGAGCCTACGAGCAGTACTTC. This codes for CASSPRTSGAYEQYF.